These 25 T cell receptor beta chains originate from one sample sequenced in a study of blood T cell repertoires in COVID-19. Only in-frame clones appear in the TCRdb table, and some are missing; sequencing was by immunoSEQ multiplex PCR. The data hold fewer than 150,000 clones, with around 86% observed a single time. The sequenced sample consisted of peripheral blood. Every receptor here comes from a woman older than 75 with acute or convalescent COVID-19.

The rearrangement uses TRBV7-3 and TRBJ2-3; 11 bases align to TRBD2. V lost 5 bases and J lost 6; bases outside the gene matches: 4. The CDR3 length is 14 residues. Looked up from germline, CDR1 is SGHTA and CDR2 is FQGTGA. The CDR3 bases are TGTGCCAGCAGCGAGCTAGCGGGGGGTGATACGCAGTATTTT. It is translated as CASSELAGGDTQYF.

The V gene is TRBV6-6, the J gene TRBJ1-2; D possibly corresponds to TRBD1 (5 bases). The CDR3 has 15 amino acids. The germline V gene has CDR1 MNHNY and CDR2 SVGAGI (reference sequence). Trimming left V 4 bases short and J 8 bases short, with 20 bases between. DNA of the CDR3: TGTGCCAGCAGTTCAGCCCAGGGTCCGAAGGGGGGCTACACCTTC. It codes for CASSSAQGPKGGYTF.

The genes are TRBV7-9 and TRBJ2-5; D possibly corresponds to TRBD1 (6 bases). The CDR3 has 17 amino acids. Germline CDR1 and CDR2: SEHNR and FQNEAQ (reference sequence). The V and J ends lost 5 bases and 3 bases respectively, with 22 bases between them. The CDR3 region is CASSPGWGSGQKETQYF. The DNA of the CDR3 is TGTGCCAGCAGCCCGGGTTGGGGATCGGGACAAAAAGAGACCCAGTACTTC.

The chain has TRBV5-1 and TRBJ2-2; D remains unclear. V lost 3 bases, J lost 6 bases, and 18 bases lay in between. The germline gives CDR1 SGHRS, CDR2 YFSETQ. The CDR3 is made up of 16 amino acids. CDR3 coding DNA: TGCGCCAGCAGCTCCCCCCGCAGGTCTCCTCCCGGGGAGCTGTTTTTT. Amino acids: CASSSPRRSPPGELFF.

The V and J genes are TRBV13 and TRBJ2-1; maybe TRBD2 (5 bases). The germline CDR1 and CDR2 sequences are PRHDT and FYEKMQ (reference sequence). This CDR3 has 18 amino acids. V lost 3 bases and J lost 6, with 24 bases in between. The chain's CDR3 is CASSFLSAGSPSGNEQFF. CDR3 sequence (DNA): TGTGCCAGCAGCTTCCTATCGGCGGGCTCCCCTTCCGGCAATGAGCAGTTCTTC. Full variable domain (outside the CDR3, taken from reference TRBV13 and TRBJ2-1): AAGVIQSPRHLIKEKRETATLKCYPIPRHDTVYWYQQGPGQDPQFLISFYEKMQSDKGSIPDRFSAQQFSDYHSELNMSSLELGDSALYFCASSFLSAGSPSGNEQFFGPGTRLTVL.

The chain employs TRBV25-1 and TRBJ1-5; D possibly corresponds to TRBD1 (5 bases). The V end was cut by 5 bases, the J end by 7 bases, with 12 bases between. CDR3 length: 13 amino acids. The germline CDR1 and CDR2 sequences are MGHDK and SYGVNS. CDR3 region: CASSQGAGQPQHF. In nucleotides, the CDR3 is TGTGCCAGCAGTCAAGGGGCCGGGCAGCCCCAGCATTTT.

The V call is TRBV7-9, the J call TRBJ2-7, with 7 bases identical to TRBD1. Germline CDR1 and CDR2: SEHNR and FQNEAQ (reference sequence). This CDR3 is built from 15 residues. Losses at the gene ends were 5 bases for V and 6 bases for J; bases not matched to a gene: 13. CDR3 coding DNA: TGTGCCAGCAGCCTCCTAGGACCCGAGGGGGCCGAGCAGTACTTC. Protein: CASSLLGPEGAEQYF.

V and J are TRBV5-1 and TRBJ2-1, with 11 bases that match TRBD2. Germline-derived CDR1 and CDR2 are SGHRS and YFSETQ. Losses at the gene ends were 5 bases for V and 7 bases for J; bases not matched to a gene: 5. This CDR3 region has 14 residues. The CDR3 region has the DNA TGCGCCAGCAGTTCCGGGACTAGCGGAAATGAGCAGTTCTTC. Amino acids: CASSSGTSGNEQFF.

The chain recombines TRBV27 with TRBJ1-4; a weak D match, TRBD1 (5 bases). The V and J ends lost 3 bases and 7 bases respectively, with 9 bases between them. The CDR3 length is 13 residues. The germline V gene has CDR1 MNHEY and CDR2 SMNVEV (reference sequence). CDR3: CASSFQGGEKLFF. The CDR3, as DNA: TGTGCCAGCAGTTTTCAGGGAGGTGAAAAACTGTTTTTT. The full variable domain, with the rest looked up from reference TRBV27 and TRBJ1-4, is EAQVTQNPRYLITVTGKKLTVTCSQNMNHEYMSWYRQDPGLGLRQIYYSMNVEVTDKGDVPEGYKVSRKEKRNFPLILESPSPNQTSLYFCASSFQGGEKLFFGSGTQLSVL.

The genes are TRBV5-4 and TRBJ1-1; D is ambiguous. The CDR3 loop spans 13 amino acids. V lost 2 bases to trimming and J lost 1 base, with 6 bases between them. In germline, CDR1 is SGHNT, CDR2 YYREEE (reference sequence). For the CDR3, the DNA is TGTGCCAGCAGCTTTTCTCCGAACACTGAAGCTTTCTTT. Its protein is CASSFSPNTEAFF.

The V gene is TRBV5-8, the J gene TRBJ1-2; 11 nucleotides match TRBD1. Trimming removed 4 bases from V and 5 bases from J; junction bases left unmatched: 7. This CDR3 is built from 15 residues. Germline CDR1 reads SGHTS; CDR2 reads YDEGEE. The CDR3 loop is CASSAPGTGGYGYTF. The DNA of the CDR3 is TGTGCCAGCAGCGCACCCGGGACAGGGGGATATGGCTACACCTTC.

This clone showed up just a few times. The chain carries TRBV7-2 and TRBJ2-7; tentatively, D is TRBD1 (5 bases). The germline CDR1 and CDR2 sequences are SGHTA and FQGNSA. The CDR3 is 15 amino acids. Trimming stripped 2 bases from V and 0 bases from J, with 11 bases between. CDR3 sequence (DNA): TGTGCCAGCAGCTTAATGGGGCTTTTCTCCTACGAGCAGTACTTC. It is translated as CASSLMGLFSYEQYF.

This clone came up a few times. CDR3 DNA sequence: TGTGCCAGCAGCTCACCGGGACTAGCGTCCTCCTACGAGCAGTACTTC. This sequence encodes CASSSPGLASSYEQYF. The V and J genes are TRBV11-2 and TRBJ2-7; 10 positions agree with TRBD2. Germline CDR1 is SGHAT and CDR2 is FQNNGV. This CDR3 comprises 16 residues. J was trimmed by 0 bases and V by 4 bases; bases with no gene match: 6.

The CDR3 loop reads CASSPQWDIPQFF. The CDR3 DNA sequence: TGTGCCAGCAGCCCCCAATGGGACATTCCGCAGTTCTTC. This chain joins TRBV5-6 and TRBJ2-1, with D possibly being TRBD1 (6 bases). Germline-derived CDR1 and CDR2 are SGHDT and YYEEEE. There are 13 residues in the CDR3. The germline V and J ends were trimmed by 4 bases and 12 bases, with 17 bases remaining between them.

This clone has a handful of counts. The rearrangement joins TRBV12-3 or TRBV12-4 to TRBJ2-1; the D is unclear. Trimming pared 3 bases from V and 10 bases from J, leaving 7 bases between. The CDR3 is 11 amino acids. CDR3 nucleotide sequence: TGTGCCAGCAGTTTTTATAGCGAGCAGTTCTTC. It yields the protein CASSFYSEQFF.

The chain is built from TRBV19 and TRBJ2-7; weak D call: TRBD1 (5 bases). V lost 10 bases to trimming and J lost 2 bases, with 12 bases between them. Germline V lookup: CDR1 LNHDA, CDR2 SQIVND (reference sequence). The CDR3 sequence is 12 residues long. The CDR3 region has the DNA TGTGCCACTCTCCAGGGCCCCTACGAGCAGTACTTC. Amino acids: CATLQGPYEQYF.

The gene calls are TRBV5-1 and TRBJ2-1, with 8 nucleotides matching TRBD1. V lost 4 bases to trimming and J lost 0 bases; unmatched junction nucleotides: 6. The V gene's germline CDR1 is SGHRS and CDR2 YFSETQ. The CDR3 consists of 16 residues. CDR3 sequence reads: CASSRTGTLSYNEQFF. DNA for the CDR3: TGCGCCAGCAGCCGGACAGGGACCCTCTCCTACAATGAGCAGTTCTTC.

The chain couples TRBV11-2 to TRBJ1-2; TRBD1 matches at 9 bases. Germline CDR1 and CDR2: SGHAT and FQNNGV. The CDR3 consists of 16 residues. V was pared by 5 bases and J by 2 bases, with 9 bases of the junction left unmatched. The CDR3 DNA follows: TGTGCCAGCAGCCCGCGGACAGGGGCGACGAACTATGGCTACACCTTC. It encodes CASSPRTGATNYGYTF.

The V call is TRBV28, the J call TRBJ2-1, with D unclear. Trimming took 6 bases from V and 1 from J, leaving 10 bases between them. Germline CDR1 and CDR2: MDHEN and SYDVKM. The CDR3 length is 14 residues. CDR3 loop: CASSPPVSYNEQFF. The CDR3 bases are TGTGCCAGCAGCCCCCCCGTATCCTACAATGAGCAGTTCTTC.

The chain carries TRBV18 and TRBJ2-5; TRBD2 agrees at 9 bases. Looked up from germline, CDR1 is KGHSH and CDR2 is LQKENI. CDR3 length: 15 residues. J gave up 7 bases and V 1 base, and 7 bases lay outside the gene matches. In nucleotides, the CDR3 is TGTGCCAGCTCACCACTAGCGGGGGCCGACGGGACCCAGTACTTC. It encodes CASSPLAGADGTQYF.

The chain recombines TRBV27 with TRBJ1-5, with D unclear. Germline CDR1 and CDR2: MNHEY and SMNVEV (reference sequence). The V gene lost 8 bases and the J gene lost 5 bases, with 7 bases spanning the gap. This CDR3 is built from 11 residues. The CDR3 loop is CASGPHQPQHF. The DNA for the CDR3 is TGTGCCAGCGGCCCTCATCAGCCCCAGCATTTT.

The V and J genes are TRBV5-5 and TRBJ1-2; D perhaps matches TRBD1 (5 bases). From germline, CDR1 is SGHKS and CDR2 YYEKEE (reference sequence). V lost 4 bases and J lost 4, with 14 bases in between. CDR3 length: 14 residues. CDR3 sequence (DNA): TGTGCCAGCAGCCCCGTCTCAGGGATCTATGGCTACACCTTC. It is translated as CASSPVSGIYGYTF.

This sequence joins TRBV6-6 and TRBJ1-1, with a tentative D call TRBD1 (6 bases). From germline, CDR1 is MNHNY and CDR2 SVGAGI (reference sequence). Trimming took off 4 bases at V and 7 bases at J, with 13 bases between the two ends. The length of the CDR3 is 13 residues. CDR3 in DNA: TGTGCCAGCAGTTGGGGGCCGAGAGATGAAGCTTTCTTT. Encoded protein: CASSWGPRDEAFF.

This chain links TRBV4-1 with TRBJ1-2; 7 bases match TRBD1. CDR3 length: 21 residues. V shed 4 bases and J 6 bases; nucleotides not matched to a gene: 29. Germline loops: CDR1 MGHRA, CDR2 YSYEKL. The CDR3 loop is CASSPPRGSMPRTGGNNGYTF. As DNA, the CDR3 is TGCGCCAGCAGCCCCCCCAGGGGGAGCATGCCTCGGACAGGCGGAAATAATGGCTACACCTTC.

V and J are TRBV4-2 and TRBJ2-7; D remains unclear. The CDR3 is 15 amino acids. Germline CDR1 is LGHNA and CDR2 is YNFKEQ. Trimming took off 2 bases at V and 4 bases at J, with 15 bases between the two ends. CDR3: CASSQNTGPDYEQYF. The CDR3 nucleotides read TGTGCCAGCAGCCAAAACACGGGTCCAGATTACGAGCAGTACTTC.